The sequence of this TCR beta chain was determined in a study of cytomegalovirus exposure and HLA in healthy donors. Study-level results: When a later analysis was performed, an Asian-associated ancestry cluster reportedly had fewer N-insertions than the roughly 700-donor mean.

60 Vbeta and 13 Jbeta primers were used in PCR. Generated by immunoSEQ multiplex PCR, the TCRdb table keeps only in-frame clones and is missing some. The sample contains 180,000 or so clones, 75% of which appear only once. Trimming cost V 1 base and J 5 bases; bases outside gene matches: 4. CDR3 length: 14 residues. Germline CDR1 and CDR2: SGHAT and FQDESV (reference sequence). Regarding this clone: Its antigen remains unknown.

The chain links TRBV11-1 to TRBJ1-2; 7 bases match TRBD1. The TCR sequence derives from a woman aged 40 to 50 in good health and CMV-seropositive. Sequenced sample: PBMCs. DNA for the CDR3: TGTGCCAGCAGCTTAGGACAGGGACCGTATGGCTACACCTTC. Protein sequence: CASSLGQGPYGYTF.